A selection of T cell receptor beta chains follows, all from one sample in a study of human T cells and chemical hapten exposure. Using its own MiXCR run on the RACE reads, TCRdb lists one record per CDR3 protein. The sample lists 35,000 to 50,000 distinct CDR3 sequences; 3.5% to 4.5% were seen once. Sample: whole blood. Receptors were obtained from a female donor in good health. Some clones in this sample may be carry-over from other donors' samples. CDR3s include the opening cysteine and the closing phenylalanine or tryptophan. The D gene is left open where the match is weak. The size of a clone is reported for some rows only, either as once, few or many, or as a class for expanded clones.

clone size	J gene	D gene	V gene	CDR3 protein	CDR3 DNA
few	TRBJ2-3	TRBD1	TRBV13	CASSLGPGTERTDTQYF	TGTGCCAGCAGCTTAGGGCCCGGGACAGAGCGCACAGATACGCAGTATTTT
many	TRBJ2-1	NA	TRBV7-6	CASSLAAHNEQFF	TGTGCCAGCAGCTTAGCGGCCCACAATGAGCAGTTCTTC
many	TRBJ1-1	NA	TRBV7-3	CASSFDGNTEAFF	TGTGCCAGCAGCTTTGACGGGAACACTGAAGCTTTCTTT
few	TRBJ1-1	NA	TRBV2	CASRGTGEAFF	TGTGCCAGCAGGGGGACCGGTGAAGCTTTCTTT
NA	TRBJ2-3	TRBD2	TRBV3-1	CASSLAGGTLTFPGTQYF	TGTGCCAGCAGCCTAGCGGGTGGCACTTTAACTTTTCCCGGTACGCAGTATTTT
many	TRBJ1-2	TRBD1	TRBV27	CASSERTGAGYTF	TGTGCCAGCAGTGAGAGGACAGGGGCTGGCTACACCTTC
NA	TRBJ1-5	NA	TRBV6-1	CASSERLVLDQSRFNQPQHF	TGTGCCAGCAGTGAGCGTCTGGTCTTAGACCAATCAAGATTCAATCAGCCCCAGCATTTT
many	TRBJ2-3	TRBD1	TRBV5-1	CASSSSSSGTGGADTQYF	TGCGCCAGCAGCTCAAGTTCTTCCGGGACAGGGGGCGCAGATACGCAGTATTTT
many	TRBJ1-2	NA	TRBV6-5	CASSSPRANYGYTF	TGTGCCAGCAGTTCTCCGCGGGCGAACTATGGCTACACCTTC
many	TRBJ2-3	NA	TRBV7-2	CASSRGAPHTDTQYF	TGTGCCAGCAGCCGGGGGGCACCGCACACAGATACGCAGTATTTT
many	TRBJ2-3	NA	TRBV3-1	CASSPTGRRLTDTQYF	TGTGCCAGCAGCCCGACGGGACGCCGTCTCACAGATACGCAGTATTTT
many	TRBJ2-7	TRBD1	TRBV12-3/TRBV12-4	CASSPAGTGYVAQYF	TGTGCCAGCAGCCCCGCCGGGACAGGGTACGTGGCGCAGTACTTC
NA	TRBJ1-5	NA	TRBV12-3/TRBV12-4	CASSPGRHYQPQHF	TGTGCCAGCAGCCCCGGCAGGCATTATCAGCCCCAGCATTTT
many	TRBJ2-7	NA	TRBV18	CASSPAGGPYEQYF	TGTGCCAGCTCACCGGCCGGGGGGCCCTACGAGCAGTACTTC
many	TRBJ2-7	TRBD1	TRBV6-5	CASSYSIGTGRPYEQYF	TGTGCCAGCAGTTACTCAATTGGGACAGGGAGACCCTACGAGCAGTACTTC
NA	TRBJ1-2	NA	TRBV20-1	CSASTQSLSYGYTF	TGCAGTGCCTCGACCCAAAGTCTTTCCTATGGCTACACCTTC
NA	TRBJ2-1	NA	TRBV6-2/TRBV6-3	CASSYIRGEQFF	TGTGCCAGCAGTTACATCCGGGGGGAGCAGTTCTTC
many	TRBJ1-1	TRBD1	TRBV12-3/TRBV12-4	CASTIGTVLNTEAFF	TGTGCCAGCACTATCGGGACAGTTTTGAACACTGAAGCTTTCTTT
many	TRBJ2-6	NA	TRBV20-1	CSARRSGANVLTF	TGCAGTGCTAGAAGATCTGGGGCCAACGTCCTGACTTTC
many	TRBJ1-2	NA	TRBV6-1	CASSLRGEAYGYTF	TGTGCCAGCAGCCTCAGGGGAGAAGCTTATGGCTACACCTTC
many	TRBJ2-5	NA	TRBV20-1	CSARDKDRRIF	TGCAGTGCTAGAGATAAAGATAGAAGGATCTTC
many	TRBJ1-2	TRBD1	TRBV20-1	CSARDPTGGYGYTF	TGCAGTGCTAGAGATCCGACAGGGGGCTATGGCTACACCTTC
many	TRBJ2-5	NA	TRBV18	CASSQYLATQETQYF	TGTGCCAGCTCACAATACCTAGCGACGCAAGAGACCCAGTACTTC
medium-sized	TRBJ2-7	NA	TRBV5-1	CASSEIPYEQYF	TGCGCCAGCAGCGAGATACCCTACGAGCAGTACTTC